This T cell receptor beta chain originates from a study of T cell clonotyping in hematopoietic cell transplantation. The CDR3 contains 16 residues. Losses at the gene ends were 4 bases for V and 2 bases for J; bases not matched to a gene: 9. Germline CDR1 LNHDA, CDR2 SQIVND (reference sequence). This table comes from immunoSEQ multiplex PCR, and its TCRdb copy is limited to in-frame clones, with some not included. Of roughly 17,000 clones listed, around 90% are singletons. Sequencing was carried out using peripheral blood mononuclear cells. The sequence derives from a man in his forties in good health. Some clones in this sample may be carry-over from other donors' samples. V gene TRBV19 combines with J gene TRBJ2-3, with TRBD2 matching 7 bases. The CDR3 DNA is TGTGCCAGTAGTACTTCCGGGACTATCACCACAGATACGCAGTATTTT. As protein: CASSTSGTITTDTQYF.